Listed below are T cell receptor beta chains from one sample, sequenced in a study of cytomegalovirus exposure and HLA in healthy donors. The method was immunoSEQ multiplex PCR; TCRdb's version includes in-frame clones alone and lacks a portion of them. Of roughly 180,000 clones in the sample, approximately 80% were seen once. Sequencing was done on a sample of PBMCs. Every receptor here comes from a young man in good health and CMV-seronegative. Each CDR3 is given with its conserved first and last residue. The D gene is left open where the match is weak. For some rows the clone size is stated as once, few or many, or as a class when expanded; others skip it.

J: TRBJ1-5; D: TRBD1; size: .; V: TRBV7-2; length: 15; DNA: TGTGCCAGCAGCTTAGGGACAGGGATAAATCAGCCCCAGCATTTT; CDR3: CASSLGTGINQPQHF
J: TRBJ2-7; D: .; size: .; V: TRBV21-1; length: 16; DNA: TGTGCCAGCAGCAAAGCGTCGGCAACAGAGACCTACGAGCAGTACTTC; CDR3: CASSKASATETYEQYF
J: TRBJ1-4; D: .; size: .; V: TRBV10-3; length: 15; DNA: TGTGCCATCAGTGAGTCAGGAATGGGGGGTGAAAAACTGTTTTTT; CDR3: CAISESGMGGEKLFF
J: TRBJ2-7; D: TRBD1; size: .; V: TRBV18; length: 16; DNA: TGTGCCAGCTCACCACAACTCAGCCAGGGGGCGAGGGAGCAGTACTTC; CDR3: CASSPQLSQGAREQYF
J: TRBJ2-2; D: TRBD1; size: .; V: TRBV19; length: 15; DNA: TGTGCCAGTAGTATAGACAGGGGGCCCACCGGGGAGCTGTTTTTT; CDR3: CASSIDRGPTGELFF
J: TRBJ2-1; D: TRBD2; size: .; V: TRBV4-1; length: 20; DNA: TGCGCCAGCAGCCAGGTACGGACTAGCGGGGGACTTATGAGGCACAATGAGCAGTTCTTC; CDR3: CASSQVRTSGGLMRHNEQFF
J: TRBJ1-1; D: TRBD1; size: .; V: TRBV6-6; length: 15; DNA: TGTGCCAGCAGTTACTACGGGACAGGGCGATTCGAAGCTTTCTTT; CDR3: CASSYYGTGRFEAFF
J: TRBJ2-3; D: TRBD2; size: .; V: TRBV7-8; length: 16; DNA: TGTGCCAGCAGCTACCGGACTAGCGGGCCCACAGATACGCAGTATTTT; CDR3: CASSYRTSGPTDTQYF
J: TRBJ1-6; D: TRBD1; size: .; V: TRBV10-3; length: 15; DNA: TGTGCCATCAGCCGAGGACAGGGTGGCAATTCACCCCTCCACTTT; CDR3: CAISRGQGGNSPLHF
J: TRBJ1-2; D: TRBD1; size: .; V: TRBV7-8; length: 16; DNA: TGTGCCAGCAGCCCGCGGTATCAGGGGGCATATGAAGGCTACACCTTC; CDR3: CASSPRYQGAYEGYTF
J: TRBJ2-2; D: TRBD2; size: .; V: TRBV7-2; length: 16; DNA: TGTGCCAGCAGCACCCAGCGGGGGGGCCTAACCGGGGAGCTGTTTTTT; CDR3: CASSTQRGGLTGELFF
J: TRBJ2-3; D: TRBD1; size: .; V: TRBV27; length: 14; DNA: TGTGCCAGCAGTTTATTAGACAGGGCAGATACGCAGTATTTT; CDR3: CASSLLDRADTQYF
J: TRBJ2-7; D: .; size: .; V: TRBV5-6; length: 14; DNA: TGTGCCAGCAGCTTGGTTTCGACTAACTACGAGCAGTACTTC; CDR3: CASSLVSTNYEQYF
J: TRBJ1-5; D: TRBD1; size: .; V: TRBV19; length: 14; DNA: TGTGCCAGTAGTATTACAGGGGGGAGGCAGCCCCAGCATTTT; CDR3: CASSITGGRQPQHF
J: TRBJ1-5; D: .; size: few; V: TRBV10-3; length: 14; DNA: TGTGCCATCAGTGGGCAGGGTAGCAATCAGCCCCAGCATTTT; CDR3: CAISGQGSNQPQHF
J: TRBJ1-1; D: TRBD1; size: .; V: TRBV6-1; length: 15; DNA: TGTGCCAGCAGTGGCTCACAGGGGGCGCGTACTGAAGCTTTCTTT; CDR3: CASSGSQGARTEAFF
J: TRBJ1-1; D: TRBD1; size: .; V: TRBV15; length: 14; DNA: TGTGCCGCCAGAAATTTTACAGGGGGTCGGGAAGCTTTCTTT; CDR3: CAARNFTGGREAFF